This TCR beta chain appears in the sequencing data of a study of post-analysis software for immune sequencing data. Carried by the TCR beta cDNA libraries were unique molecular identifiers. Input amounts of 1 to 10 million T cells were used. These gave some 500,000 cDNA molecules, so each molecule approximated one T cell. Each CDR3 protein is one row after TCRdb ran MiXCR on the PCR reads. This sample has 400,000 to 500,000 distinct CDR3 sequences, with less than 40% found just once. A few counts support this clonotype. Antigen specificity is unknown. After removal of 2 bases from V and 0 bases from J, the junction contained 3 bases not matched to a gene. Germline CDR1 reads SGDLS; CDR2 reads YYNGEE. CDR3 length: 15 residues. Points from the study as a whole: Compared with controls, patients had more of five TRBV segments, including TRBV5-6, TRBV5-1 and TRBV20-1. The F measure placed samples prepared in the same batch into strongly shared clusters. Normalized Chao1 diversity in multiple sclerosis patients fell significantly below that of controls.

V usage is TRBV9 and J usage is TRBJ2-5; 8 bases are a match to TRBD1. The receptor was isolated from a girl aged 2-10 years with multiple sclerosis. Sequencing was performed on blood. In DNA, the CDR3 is TGTGCCAGCAGCGTTACAGGGGGGTACCAAGAGACCCAGTACTTC. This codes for CASSVTGGYQETQYF.